These T cell receptor beta chains were read from a single sample in a study of post-analysis software for immune sequencing data. From the PCR reads, TCRdb called clonotypes with MiXCR, one entry per CDR3 protein. The sample has 650,000 to 850,000 distinct CDR3 sequences, roughly 50% seen once; the top ten hold around 4.5%. The sample taken for sequencing was blood. The receptors here all came from a girl aged 5 to 17 with multiple sclerosis. Both conserved end residues are trimmed from each CDR3.

j_gene | v_gene | CDR3aa
TRBJ2-7 | TRBV3-1 | ASSHHNGGSYEQY
TRBJ2-5 | TRBV4-1 | ASSQLPNPQETQY
TRBJ2-7 | TRBV29-1 | SISTGKTYEQY
TRBJ2-7 | TRBV20-1 | SARYRTGGSYEQY
TRBJ2-5 | TRBV7-6 | AGSYPSHNEETQY
TRBJ2-7 | TRBV12-5 | ASGFGLTYEQY
TRBJ1-1 | TRBV5-6 | ASSYPRGSRTEAF
TRBJ2-1 | TRBV9 | ASSESGGEQF
TRBJ2-7 | TRBV29-1 | SVLRAPSSYEQY
TRBJ1-2 | TRBV4-2 | ASSQEGDLNYGYT
TRBJ2-4 | TRBV29-1 | SVATGNIQY
TRBJ2-1 | TRBV29-1 | SVEVRARDYNEQF
TRBJ2-7 | TRBV20-1 | SARDVAGSSYEQY
TRBJ2-7 | TRBV20-1 | SASYGSYEQY
TRBJ2-3 | TRBV5-1 | ASSLGQSGTDTQY
TRBJ2-7 | TRBV3-1 | ASSQMHTGDEQY
TRBJ2-3 | TRBV20-1 | SAPRGPGTDTQY
TRBJ2-6 | TRBV3-1 | ASSQTTGGVAGANVLT
TRBJ2-3 | TRBV10-3 | AISEGSNTAKLY
TRBJ1-1 | TRBV5-1 | ASSPQVLDTEAF
TRBJ2-1 | TRBV5-1 | ASSSILAGGPDEQF
TRBJ1-2 | TRBV6-5 | ASGWGNYGYT
TRBJ2-6 | TRBV5-1 | ASSLDRGGSGANVLT
TRBJ2-5 | TRBV7-2 | ASSFPVETQY
TRBJ2-1 | TRBV20-1 | SWRQPYNEQF